This T cell receptor (beta chain) was observed in a study of blood T cell repertoires in COVID-19. Study in general: COVID-19 samples from acute and convalescent phases originated in the United States, Italy and Spain. PBMCs, B-cell-depleted T cells, or T cells were the source of the cDNA or gDNA that made up the material.

Original processing notes: Nucleated cell counts were estimated from reference gene primer amplification. Assay: immunoSEQ multiplex PCR; the TCRdb copy retains only in-frame clones and omits some. The V and J calls and clone size come from that table; D and trimming were worked out from the DNA. The data show fewer than 130,000 clones, roughly four fifths seen once. Germline values: CDR1 LGHNA, CDR2 YSLEER. The CDR3 spans 16 residues. Unmatched junction bases numbered 7, after V lost 0 bases and J lost 2 bases. The rearrangement uses TRBV4-3 and TRBJ2-7; 7 bases line up with TRBD1. Sequences were obtained from peripheral blood. This receptor was obtained from a woman between 55 and 75 years old with acute or convalescent COVID-19. This CDR3 is CASSQEAHGTAYEQYF. The CDR3 coding sequence is TGCGCCAGCAGCCAAGAAGCCCACGGGACAGCCTACGAGCAGTACTTC.